A single sample is the source of the 17 T cell receptor beta chains below, sequenced in a study of shared clonotypes between healthy human individuals. CD45RO-negative, CCR7-positively selected cells formed the naive CD8 fraction, excluding terminally differentiated effector memory CD45RA+ cells. Profiling relied on immunoSEQ multiplex PCR, and the TCRdb table lists in-frame clones only, not all of them. The sample includes hundreds of thousands of clones, 90% to 97% of them seen just once. Sequencing was done on a sample of naive CD8+ T cells sorted from blood. The origin of the receptors is a woman under 40 in good health.

The chain couples TRBV5-6 to TRBJ2-5, with a tentative D call TRBD1 (5 bases). Germline V lookup: CDR1 SGHDT, CDR2 YYEEEE. The CDR3 length is 13 residues. V was shortened by 6 bases and J by 4 bases, with 13 bases between the two germline ends. The CDR3 here is CASNQGPSETQYF. CDR3 bases: TGTGCCAGCAACCAGGGCCCCTCAGAGACCCAGTACTTC.

The chain recombines TRBV7-3 with TRBJ2-1; D remains unclear. V lost 2 bases, J lost 8 bases, and 10 bases lay in between. The CDR3 consists of 13 residues. The germline V gene encodes CDR1 SGHTA and CDR2 FQGTGA. CDR3 residues: CASSLVPSDEQFF. In DNA form, the CDR3 reads TGTGCCAGCAGCTTAGTACCTTCTGATGAGCAGTTCTTC.

The chain carries TRBV11-3 and TRBJ2-7, with 7 bases lining up with TRBD1. Germline V gene sequence: CDR1 SGHNT, CDR2 YENEEA. The V segment lost 5 bases and the J segment 4 bases; nucleotides outside the gene matches: 8. The CDR3 totals 14 residues. CDR3 coding DNA: TGTGCCAGCAGCCCACCCGACAGGGAGTACGAGCAGTACTTC. This codes for CASSPPDREYEQYF.

The chain couples TRBV27 to TRBJ2-3; D may be TRBD2 (5 bases). CDR1 MNHEY and CDR2 SMNVEV come from the germline V gene (reference sequence). The V gene lost 3 bases and the J gene lost 2 bases, with 12 bases spanning the gap. This CDR3 spans 15 amino acids. The CDR3 nucleotides read TGTGCCAGCAGTTTGTATAGCGAGGCCACAGATACGCAGTATTTT. This encodes CASSLYSEATDTQYF.

The rearrangement uses TRBV9 and TRBJ2-3, with 7 bases matching TRBD1. V lost 3 bases to trimming and J lost 3 bases; unmatched junction nucleotides: 4. Germline CDR1 reads SGDLS; CDR2 reads YYNGEE. CDR3 length: 14 residues. For the CDR3, the DNA is TGTGCCAGCAGCGAGGACAGGTGGACAGATACGCAGTATTTT. It specifies CASSEDRWTDTQYF. The whole variable domain, remainder taken from reference TRBV9 and TRBJ2-3, is DSGVTQTPKHLITATGQRVTLRCSPRSGDLSVYWYQQSLDQGLQFLIQYYNGEERAKGNILERFSAQQFPDLHSELNLSSLELGDSALYFCASSEDRWTDTQYFGPGTRLTVL.

The genes are TRBV19 and TRBJ1-1; D ambiguous. CDR1 is LNHDA and CDR2 is SQIVND in the germline V gene (reference sequence). The V end was cut by 6 bases, the J end by 4 bases, with 12 bases between. There are 13 residues in the CDR3. The CDR3 loop reads CASSYEPSTEAFF. CDR3 DNA: TGTGCCAGTAGCTATGAACCAAGCACTGAAGCTTTCTTT.

The chain recombines TRBV27 with TRBJ2-7, with 8 nucleotides matching TRBD2. After removal of 4 bases from V and 3 bases from J, the junction contained 5 bases not matched to a gene. Germline-derived CDR1 and CDR2 are MNHEY and SMNVEV (reference sequence). This CDR3 has 14 residues. The CDR3 bases are TGTGCCAGCAGTTCGACTACTAGCGGCTACGAGCAGTACTTC. Its protein product is CASSSTTSGYEQYF.

This clone has just one count. The chain recombines TRBV19 with TRBJ1-1; D is perhaps TRBD1 (5 bases). The CDR3 loop spans 15 amino acids. V was pared by 7 bases and J by 0 bases, with 15 bases between. Germline V lookup: CDR1 LNHDA, CDR2 SQIVND (reference sequence). CDR3 region: CASKTRTTVNTEAFF. The DNA of the CDR3 is TGTGCCAGTAAAACTCGAACGACAGTGAACACTGAAGCTTTCTTT.

The rearrangement links TRBV5-8 to TRBJ2-1; 7 bases align to TRBD1. Germline CDR1 reads SGHTS; CDR2 reads YDEGEE. The J segment lost 7 bases and the V segment lost 0 bases, leaving 4 bases of the junction unmatched. This CDR3 comprises 14 residues. Here the CDR3 reads CASSLGGRGNEQFF. For the CDR3, the DNA is TGTGCCAGCAGCTTGGGAGGCAGGGGGAATGAGCAGTTCTTC.

The J gene is TRBJ2-7, the V gene TRBV9; 7 positions agree with TRBD1. Germline V gene data show CDR1 as SGDLS and CDR2 as YYNGEE. The V gene end was trimmed by 3 bases and the J gene end by 3 bases; junction bases not matched to a gene: 12. The CDR3 extends over 16 amino acids. The CDR3 bases are TGTGCCAGCAGCGCTGAGGCGACAGGGAAGGGCTACGAGCAGTACTTC. It specifies CASSAEATGKGYEQYF.

CDR3 coding DNA: TGTGCCAGCAGCCAAGGCCAAGGTCGGCCCGATGGCTACACCTTC. Protein sequence: CASSQGQGRPDGYTF. The rearrangement joins TRBV4-2 to TRBJ1-2; D is uncertain. In germline, CDR1 is LGHNA, CDR2 YNFKEQ. V was clipped by 1 base and J by 6 bases, with 15 bases between them. The CDR3 has 15 residues.

The chain links TRBV6-5 to TRBJ2-7; no clear D. V was trimmed by 7 bases and J by 3 bases, leaving 13 bases between them. From germline, CDR1 is MNHEY and CDR2 SVGAGI. The CDR3 runs to 13 residues. CDR3 bases: TGTGCCAGCACTCCAAGCAAGGGCTACGAGCAGTACTTC. Protein: CASTPSKGYEQYF.

The V gene is TRBV28, the J gene TRBJ2-7; 10 bases line up with TRBD1. J gave up 4 bases and V 5 bases, and 8 bases lay outside the gene matches. This CDR3 has 15 amino acids. The germline CDR1 and CDR2 sequences are MDHEN and SYDVKM. The DNA for the CDR3 is TGTGCCAGCAGTAGAAGACAGGGGGCGGGTTACGAGCAGTACTTC. This gives the protein CASSRRQGAGYEQYF.

This rearrangement joins TRBV27 to TRBJ2-7, with D perhaps TRBD1 (6 bases). Germline V gene sequence: CDR1 MNHEY, CDR2 SMNVEV (reference sequence). This CDR3 is built from 17 residues. Trimming removed 5 bases from V and 0 bases from J, with 20 bases in between. The CDR3 is CASSLPAVRGSSYEQYF. CDR3 sequence (DNA): TGTGCCAGCAGTCTCCCGGCGGTGAGGGGGAGCTCCTACGAGCAGTACTTC.

The gene calls are TRBV7-9 and TRBJ1-1; no definite D call. Germline values: CDR1 SEHNR, CDR2 FQNEAQ (reference sequence). The germline V and J ends were trimmed by 0 bases and 3 bases, with 8 bases remaining between them. The CDR3 is made up of 14 amino acids. The CDR3: CASSLARGHTEAFF. Written as DNA, the CDR3 is TGTGCCAGCAGCTTAGCGCGAGGACACACTGAAGCTTTCTTT.

The chain has TRBV6-6 and TRBJ2-7; D uncertain. Per germline, CDR1 MNHNY and CDR2 SVGAGI (reference sequence). Trimming stripped 4 bases from V and 3 bases from J, with 7 bases between. CDR3 length: 12 residues. CDR3 DNA sequence: TGTGCCAGCAGTTCCCAGCACTACGAGCAGTACTTC. Its translation is CASSSQHYEQYF.

This chain links TRBV7-9 with TRBJ2-7, with TRBD2 as a possible D gene (5 bases). This CDR3 has 14 amino acids. Between the trimmed V and J ends, which lost 1 base and 7 bases, there was a span of 14 bases. Germline assignment: CDR1 SEHNR and CDR2 FQNEAQ (reference sequence). The CDR3 DNA is TGTGCCAGCAGCTTAGTAGCAAACGAGGGTGAGCAGTACTTC. As protein: CASSLVANEGEQYF.